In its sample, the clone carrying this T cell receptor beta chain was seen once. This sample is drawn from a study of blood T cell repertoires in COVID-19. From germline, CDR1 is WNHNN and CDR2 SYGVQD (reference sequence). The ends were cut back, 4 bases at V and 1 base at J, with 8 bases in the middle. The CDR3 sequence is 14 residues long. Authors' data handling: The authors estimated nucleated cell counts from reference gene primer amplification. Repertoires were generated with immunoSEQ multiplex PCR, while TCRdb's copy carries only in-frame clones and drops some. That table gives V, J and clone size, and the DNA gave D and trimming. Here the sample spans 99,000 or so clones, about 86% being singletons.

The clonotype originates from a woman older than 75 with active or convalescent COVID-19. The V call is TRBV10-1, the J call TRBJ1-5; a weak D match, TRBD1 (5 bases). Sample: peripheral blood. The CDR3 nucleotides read TGCGCCAGCAGTGGGACACCGAGCAATCAGCCCCAGCATTTT. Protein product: CASSGTPSNQPQHF.